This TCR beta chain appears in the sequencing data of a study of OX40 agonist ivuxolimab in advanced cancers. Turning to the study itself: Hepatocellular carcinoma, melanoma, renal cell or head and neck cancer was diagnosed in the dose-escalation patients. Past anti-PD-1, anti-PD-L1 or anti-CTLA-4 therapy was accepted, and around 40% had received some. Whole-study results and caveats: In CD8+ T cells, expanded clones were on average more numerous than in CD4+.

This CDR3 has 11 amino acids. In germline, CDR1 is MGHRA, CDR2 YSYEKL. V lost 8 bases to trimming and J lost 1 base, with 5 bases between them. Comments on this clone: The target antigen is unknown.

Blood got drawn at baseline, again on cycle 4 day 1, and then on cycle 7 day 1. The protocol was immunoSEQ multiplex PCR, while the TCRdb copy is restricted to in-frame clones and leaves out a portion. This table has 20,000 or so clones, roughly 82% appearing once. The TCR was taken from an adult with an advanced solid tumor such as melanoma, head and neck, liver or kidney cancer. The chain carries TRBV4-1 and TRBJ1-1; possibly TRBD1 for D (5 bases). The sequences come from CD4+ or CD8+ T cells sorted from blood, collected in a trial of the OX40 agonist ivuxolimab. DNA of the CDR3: TGCGCCAGCGGGGCGAACACTGAAGCTTTCTTT. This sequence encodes CASGANTEAFF.